Shown below are 13 T cell receptor beta chains from a single sample sequenced in a study of blood T cell repertoires in COVID-19. Generated by immunoSEQ multiplex PCR, the TCRdb table keeps only in-frame clones and is missing some. This table holds more than 90,000 clones, over 70% found once. Sequenced input: peripheral blood. These receptors were taken from a man aged 55-75 years with acute or convalescent COVID-19.

Points on this clone: The same CDR3 arises from other DNA sequences in this sample as well. The chain joins TRBV9 to TRBJ2-3, with 9 bases matching TRBD2. J lost 1 base, V lost 5 bases, and 5 bases had no gene match. Germline loops: CDR1 SGDLS, CDR2 YYNGEE. CDR3 length: 15 amino acids. CDR3 sequence reads: CASSMTSGGTDTQYF. The CDR3 DNA follows: TGTGCCAGCAGTATGACTAGCGGCGGCACAGATACGCAGTATTTT. Full variable domain (missing parts from reference TRBV9 and TRBJ2-3): DSGVTQTPKHLITATGQRVTLRCSPRSGDLSVYWYQQSLDQGLQFLIQYYNGEERAKGNILERFSAQQFPDLHSELNLSSLELGDSALYFCASSMTSGGTDTQYFGPGTRLTVL.

This clone was recorded a few times. The CDR3 DNA is TGTGCCAGCTCCCCCAACGGAGGACACACTGAAGCTTTCTTT. Its translation: CASSPNGGHTEAFF. This rearrangement joins TRBV6-5 to TRBJ1-1; D unclear. V lost 8 bases and J lost 3, with 16 bases in between. CDR1 is MNHEY and CDR2 is SVGAGI in the germline V gene. This CDR3 comprises 14 residues.

The rearrangement joins TRBV6-5 to TRBJ1-5; D gene uncertain. CDR1 and CDR2 from the germline V gene are MNHEY and SVGAGI. The CDR3 consists of 11 residues. V gave up 7 bases and J gave up 9 bases, with 10 bases separating them. The CDR3 DNA follows: TGTGCCAGCATGGATGAGCGGCCCCAGCATTTT. Its protein is CASMDERPQHF.

The chain couples TRBV30 to TRBJ1-5, with 7 bases lining up with TRBD1. CDR1 is GTSNPN, CDR2 SVGIG, per germline (reference sequence). The length of the CDR3 is 13 residues. The ends lost 1 base at V and 4 bases at J; junction bases unmatched: 1. For the CDR3, the DNA is TGTGCCTGGAGTGGACAGGGAAATCAGCCCCAGCATTTT. Translated, it gives CAWSGQGNQPQHF.

This chain joins TRBV4-3 and TRBJ1-2, with D maybe TRBD1 (6 bases). This CDR3 is built from 15 residues. Trimming took 0 bases from V and 3 from J, leaving 11 bases between them. Germline-derived CDR1 and CDR2 are LGHNA and YSLEER. CDR3 residues: CASSQDVNRDYGYTF. DNA of the CDR3: TGCGCCAGCAGCCAAGATGTTAACAGGGACTATGGCTACACCTTC.

The genes are TRBV7-3 and TRBJ1-1; possibly TRBD1 for D (5 bases). The germline V gene has CDR1 SGHTA and CDR2 FQGTGA. The CDR3 is 14 residues long. V lost 2 bases, J lost 1 base, and 8 bases lay in between. The CDR3 bases are TGTGCCAGCAGCTTATCGGGGGGGAACACTGAAGCTTTCTTT. Its protein is CASSLSGGNTEAFF.

The chain has TRBV4-1 and TRBJ2-7, with TRBD2 identical over 7 bases. V was clipped by 0 bases and J by 0 bases; unmatched bases: 8. The CDR3 runs 17 residues. Germline assignment: CDR1 MGHRA and CDR2 YSYEKL. The CDR3: CASSQDGIGGSSYEQYF. In DNA form, the CDR3 reads TGCGCCAGCAGCCAAGACGGGATCGGGGGGAGCTCCTACGAGCAGTACTTC.

The V call is TRBV21-1, the J call TRBJ2-4; the table's D call, TRBD2, has no DNA check behind it. TRBV21-1 is recorded as a pseudogene. The CDR3 has 18 amino acids. CDR3 sequence (DNA): TGTGCCAGCAGCAAAGTACTAGCGGGGGGAGGAGCCAAAAACATTCAGTACTTC. The encoded protein is CASSKVLAGGGAKNIQYF.

The chain combines TRBV6-5 with TRBJ1-5; D gene unclear. V was pared by 6 bases and J by 1 base, with 10 bases between. Germline loops: CDR1 MNHEY, CDR2 SVGAGI. This CDR3 region has 14 residues. Written as DNA, the CDR3 is TGTGCCAGCAGGGGATCGGGAAGCAATCAGCCCCAGCATTTT. It encodes CASRGSGSNQPQHF.

The chain links TRBV11-2 to TRBJ2-2, with 7 bases matching TRBD2. The V and J ends lost 2 bases and 0 bases, in that order; junction bases with no gene match: 3. Germline CDR1 reads SGHAT; CDR2 reads FQNNGV. The CDR3 covers 16 residues. The CDR3 coding sequence is TGTGCCAGCAGCTTACAAGGACTAGCGAACACCGGGGAGCTGTTTTTT. This translates into CASSLQGLANTGELFF.

There are a few counts of this clone. The chain couples TRBV18 to TRBJ1-1; 7 nucleotides agree with TRBD1. The J segment lost 7 bases and the V segment lost 3 bases, leaving 8 bases of the junction unmatched. This CDR3 spans 14 amino acids. In germline, CDR1 is KGHSH, CDR2 LQKENI. CDR3 nucleotides: TGTGCCAGCTCACCCGCAGGGGGTTGGGATGAAGCTTTCTTT. Protein product: CASSPAGGWDEAFF.

The CDR3 DNA reads as TGTGCCAGTACCTCCTCCGGGACAAATAATTCACCCCTCCACTTT. This translates into CASTSSGTNNSPLHF. This rearrangement joins TRBV19 to TRBJ1-6; the D gene is possibly TRBD1 (6 bases). This CDR3 is built from 15 residues. Germline V gene data show CDR1 as LNHDA and CDR2 as SQIVND (reference sequence). V was trimmed by 7 bases and J by 5 bases, leaving 15 bases between them.

The gene calls are TRBV27 and TRBJ2-5; D possibly corresponds to TRBD2 (6 bases). With 5 bases removed from V and 5 bases from J, the gap between germline ends came to 18 bases. The germline V gene has CDR1 MNHEY and CDR2 SMNVEV (reference sequence). The CDR3 totals 15 residues. The CDR3 nucleotides are TGTGCCAGCAGTCTACTAGCTGCAGGAGAGGAGACCCAGTACTTC. Encoded protein: CASSLLAAGEETQYF.